A selection of T cell receptor beta chains follows, all from one sample in a study of molecular identifiers for immune sequencing clone quantification. TCRdb recomputed calls from the PCR reads with MiXCR, one row per CDR3 protein. Among about 70,000 distinct CDR3 sequences, around a sixth were seen once, and the ten largest hold about 1.5%. Sequencing was performed on naive CD8+ T cells from blood, with Jurkat cell RNA spiked in. Every receptor here comes from a human donor in good health. Some libraries in this study had Jurkat cell RNA spiked in. The CDR3 runs from the conserved cysteine through the conserved F or W. D genes are given only for firm matches. The size entry is marked missing in some rows and otherwise reads once, few, many or a size class.

length	V	D	J	size	CDR3	DNA
15	TRBV7-9	TRBD1	TRBJ2-7	many	CASSLPNRGLYEQYF	TGTGCCAGCAGCTTGCCGAACAGGGGGCTGTACGAGCAGTACTTC
12	TRBV2	NA	TRBJ1-1	few	CASRWVAAEAFF	TGTGCCAGCAGATGGGTGGCGGCTGAAGCTTTCTTT
21	TRBV5-1	TRBD2	TRBJ2-3	NA	CASSHSFISDLPGLASDTQSF	TGCGCCAGCAGCCACAGCTTCATATCCGACTTACCGGGACTAGCATCAGATACGCAGTCCTTT
17	TRBV4-1	TRBD1	TRBJ2-3	medium-sized	CASSPHPPTGESDTQYF	TGCGCCAGCAGCCCTCACCCGCCGACAGGGGAATCAGATACGCAGTATTTT
16	TRBV7-3	NA	TRBJ2-1	NA	CASSITGAGGIDEQFF	TGTGCCAGCAGTATAACGGGAGCGGGTGGGATCGATGAGCAGTTCTTC
13	TRBV19	NA	TRBJ2-1	NA	CASGIVSYNEQFF	TGTGCCAGTGGTATAGTTAGCTACAATGAGCAGTTCTTC
15	TRBV27	NA	TRBJ2-7	many	CASSPLPGSSYEQYF	TGTGCCAGCAGTCCCCTCCCCGGGAGCTCCTACGAGCAGTACTTC
16	TRBV5-1	TRBD1	TRBJ1-1	many	CASSSRTGAMNTEAFF	TGCGCCAGCAGCTCCCGGACAGGGGCGATGAACACTGAAGCTTTCTTT
12	TRBV7-2	NA	TRBJ2-1	many	CASSWLGNEQFF	TGTGCCAGCAGCTGGCTGGGCAATGAGCAGTTCTTC
19	TRBV7-2	TRBD2	TRBJ2-1	many	CASSRSGTSGRRTNNEQFF	TGTGCCAGCAGCCGATCCGGGACTAGCGGGAGGCGAACAAACAATGAGCAGTTCTTC
14	TRBV7-9	NA	TRBJ2-7	many	CASSRQGTRYEQYF	TGTGCCAGCAGCCGGCAGGGTACGCGCTACGAGCAGTACTTC
14	TRBV15	NA	TRBJ2-7	few	CATGNRVSPYGQYF	TGTGCCACCGGAAACAGGGTCTCCCCCTACGGGCAGTACTTC
15	TRBV20-1	NA	TRBJ1-5	many	CSARDISTNNQPQHF	TGCAGTGCTAGAGATATTTCCACCAACAATCAGCCCCAGCATTTT
14	TRBV6-5	NA	TRBJ2-7	many	CASSLVAESYEQYF	TGTGCCAGCAGTCTAGTTGCGGAGTCCTACGAGCAGTACTTC
16	TRBV28	TRBD2	TRBJ2-7	NA	CASSHPGLAGAYEQYF	TGTGCCAGCAGCCACCCCGGACTAGCGGGAGCCTACGAGCAGTACTTC
11	TRBV12-3/TRBV12-4	NA	TRBJ2-1	NA	CASSPSHEQFF	TGTGCCAGCAGCCCAAGTCATGAGCAGTTCTTC
16	TRBV6-6	NA	TRBJ2-2	many	CASGSGWSIMTGELFF	TGTGCCAGCGGATCCGGCTGGAGTATTATGACCGGGGAGCTGTTTTTT
15	TRBV18	NA	TRBJ1-1	many	CASSQGGGWNTEAFF	TGTGCCAGCTCCCAAGGAGGGGGATGGAACACTGAAGCTTTCTTT
16	TRBV5-5	TRBD2	TRBJ2-2	NA	CASSSGGLAGDGELFF	TGTGCCAGCAGCTCGGGGGGACTAGCGGGAGACGGGGAGCTGTTTTTT
14	TRBV5-4	TRBD2	TRBJ2-7	many	CASSSSGRANEQYF	TGTGCCAGCAGCAGTAGCGGGAGGGCCAACGAGCAGTACTTC
13	TRBV29-1	TRBD2	TRBJ2-7	NA	CSVPGLGSYEQYF	TGCAGCGTCCCGGGACTAGGATCCTACGAGCAGTACTTC
11	TRBV30	NA	TRBJ1-1	NA	CAFQWGTEAFF	TGTGCCTTTCAGTGGGGCACTGAAGCTTTCTTT
14	TRBV29-1	NA	TRBJ1-2	NA	CSASGGARNYGYTF	TGCAGCGCCTCCGGGGGCGCCCGTAACTATGGCTACACCTTC
14	TRBV3-1	TRBD2	TRBJ2-3	many	CASSQGDYTDTQYF	TGTGCCAGCAGCCAAGGGGACTACACAGATACGCAGTATTTT
16	TRBV6-2/TRBV6-3	NA	TRBJ2-1	many	CASSLARGREWNEQFF	TGTGCCAGCAGCTTGGCCCGGGGGCGGGAGTGGAATGAGCAGTTCTTC
18	TRBV20-1	TRBD2	TRBJ2-2	many	CSARTFRLAGTNTGELFF	TGCAGTGCTAGGACCTTTAGACTAGCGGGAACGAACACCGGGGAGCTGTTTTTT
14	TRBV12-3/TRBV12-4	TRBD1	TRBJ2-1	many	CASSLGQGVYEQFF	TGTGCCAGCAGTTTGGGACAGGGGGTCTATGAGCAGTTCTTC
15	TRBV20-1	TRBD2	TRBJ2-3	many	CSAWLAGGVTDTQYF	TGCAGTGCTTGGCTAGCGGGAGGAGTCACAGATACGCAGTATTTT
12	TRBV12-3/TRBV12-4	NA	TRBJ2-7	NA	CATRGDPLEQYF	TGTGCCACCCGGGGTGACCCCTTGGAGCAGTACTTC
15	TRBV4-1	TRBD1	TRBJ1-1	NA	CASSQGTGEGTEAFF	TGCGCCAGCAGCCAGGGGACAGGGGAAGGCACTGAAGCTTTCTTT
16	TRBV11-2	NA	TRBJ2-3	many	CASSLGFGVETDTQYF	TGTGCCAGCAGCTTAGGGTTCGGGGTGGAAACAGATACGCAGTATTTT
14	TRBV7-8	NA	TRBJ2-7	many	CASSSTVLSYEQYF	TGTGCCAGCAGCTCGACAGTCCTCTCCTACGAGCAGTACTTC
17	TRBV4-2	TRBD1	TRBJ2-7	many	CASSQVVRTGADYEQYF	TGTGCCAGCAGCCAAGTGGTCCGAACAGGGGCGGACTACGAGCAGTACTTC
18	TRBV7-9	TRBD2	TRBJ2-3	many	CASSSGLAGVLGTDTQYF	TGTGCCAGCAGCTCGGGACTAGCGGGAGTATTGGGCACAGATACGCAGTATTTT
16	TRBV7-9	NA	TRBJ2-6	many	CASSLASDSGANVLTF	TGTGCCAGCAGCTTAGCGTCCGACTCTGGGGCCAACGTCCTGACTTTC